The sample holds a few counts of the clone carrying this T cell receptor beta chain. Antigen: not known. MiXCR, applied by TCRdb to the reads, yields one record per CDR3 protein. Counted here are approximately 990,000 distinct CDR3 sequences, less than 40% occurring once; the ten biggest clones make up roughly 13%. The sample comes from a study of T cell repertoires in cytomegalovirus infection. The germline V and J ends were trimmed by 2 bases and 2 bases, with 11 bases remaining between them. Germline CDR1 is MNHEY and CDR2 is SVGAGI. The CDR3 totals 15 residues. The material sequenced was cultured CD8+ T cells from PBMCs, taken from culture after CMV antigen stimulation. The chain recombines TRBV6-5 with TRBJ2-3; D not resolved. The clonotype originates from a human donor in good health (CMV status not recorded). Some clones in this sample may be carry-over from other donors' samples. The CDR3, as DNA: TGTGCCAGCAGTTACACTGTGGATCCCACAGATACGCAGTATTTT. Translating it yields CASSYTVDPTDTQYF.